These T cell receptor beta chains were read from a single sample in a study of memory B cells and T cells in multiple sclerosis. Their antigen targets remain unknown. The method was immunoSEQ multiplex PCR; TCRdb's version includes in-frame clones alone and lacks a portion of them. The table lists some 49,000 clones, approximately 80% of them singletons. The specimen sequenced was PBMCs from blood kept in culture. The source is a human donor with multiple sclerosis. Both conserved end residues are part of each CDR3. D genes are given only for firm matches. For some rows the clone size is stated as once, few or many, or as a class when expanded; others skip it.

CDR3 DNA,CDR3 protein,clone size,V gene,J gene,D gene
TGTGCCAGCAGTCCAGCCGGACAGGGGGTAGGCTACACCTTC,CASSPAGQGVGYTF,few,TRBV6-1,TRBJ1-2,TRBD1
TGTGCCAGTAGTGTCCCGGGACAGGGCATCATCTTT,CASSVPGQGIIF,once,TRBV19,TRBJ1-1,TRBD1
TGTGCCAGCAGCATTCGGACGCGGGATTCACCCCTCCACTTT,CASSIRTRDSPLHF,NA,TRBV11-2,TRBJ1-6,NA
TGTGCCAGTAGTATTGGGCAGGGAATAAATTCCCAGCATTTT,CASSIGQGINSQHF,once,TRBV19,TRBJ1-5,NA
TGTGCCAGCAGCCGGGACGGCTACGAGCAGTACTTC,CASSRDGYEQYF,few,TRBV7-9,TRBJ2-7,NA
TGTGCCAGCAGCCACGGATCTAACTATGGCTACACCTTC,CASSHGSNYGYTF,NA,TRBV7-8,TRBJ1-2,NA
TGTGCCAGCAGCGTAGGGACAGGGCGACAGCCCCAGCATTTT,CASSVGTGRQPQHF,NA,TRBV9,TRBJ1-5,TRBD1
TGTGCCAGCAGCCAATTTCCCGAGGGAGCTTCACCCCTCCACTTT,CASSQFPEGASPLHF,NA,TRBV14,TRBJ1-6,NA
TGTGCCAGCTCGGGGGACGGCTCCTACGAGCAGTACTTC,CASSGDGSYEQYF,NA,TRBV18,TRBJ2-7,NA
TGTGCCAGCAGGCCACGTCGGGACCCAAGCCACGAGCAGTACTTC,CASRPRRDPSHEQYF,NA,TRBV6-5,TRBJ2-7,NA
TGCAGCGTTGAATGGCAGGGACTGTGGAACACTGAAGCTTTCTTT,CSVEWQGLWNTEAFF,once,TRBV29-1,TRBJ1-1,NA
TGTGCCAGCAGACATTCTCTAGCGGGGGGCCTGGGCACCGGGGAGCTGTTTTTT,CASRHSLAGGLGTGELFF,NA,TRBV27,TRBJ2-2,TRBD2
TGTGCCAGCCACTCATCGGGCTACACCTTC,CASHSSGYTF,NA,TRBV6-1,TRBJ1-2,NA
TGCAGCGTTGAAGACTGGGGGACCACCGGGGAGCTGTTTTTT,CSVEDWGTTGELFF,once,TRBV29-1,TRBJ2-2,NA
TGCGCCAGCAGCCAAGACCCGAGACAGTTCTACAGCACAGATACGCAGTATTTT,CASSQDPRQFYSTDTQYF,NA,TRBV4-3,TRBJ2-3,NA
TGTGCCAGCACCCAGGGGGTTACCTACGAGCAGTACTTC,CASTQGVTYEQYF,NA,TRBV6-5,TRBJ2-7,TRBD1
TGTGCCAGCGGGAACGACAGGGGACGGTGGGATCAGCCCCAGCATTTT,CASGNDRGRWDQPQHF,NA,TRBV28,TRBJ1-5,TRBD1
TGTGCCAGCAGCTACAACCTGAACACTGAAGCTTTCTTT,CASSYNLNTEAFF,NA,TRBV7-2,TRBJ1-1,NA
TGTGCCAGCTCGACGTTGGGGGACACTGAAGCTTTCTTT,CASSTLGDTEAFF,NA,TRBV18,TRBJ1-1,NA
TGTGCCAGCAGCTTCACGCCGTACAATCAGCCCCAGCATTTT,CASSFTPYNQPQHF,NA,TRBV5-6,TRBJ1-5,NA
TGCGCCAGCAGCCCTGAGAACTACTATGGCTACACCTTC,CASSPENYYGYTF,once,TRBV5-1,TRBJ1-2,NA
TGTGCCAGCAGTGCTTTTGGGGATACGCAGTATTTT,CASSAFGDTQYF,NA,TRBV6-1,TRBJ2-3,NA
TGTGCCAGCAGTTACCGAGCGGGGGGGCTCGACAATGAGCAGTTCTTC,CASSYRAGGLDNEQFF,NA,TRBV6-5,TRBJ2-1,TRBD2
TGTGCCAGTACCACCGGGGCTAACACCGGGGAGCTGTTTTTT,CASTTGANTGELFF,NA,TRBV19,TRBJ2-2,NA
TGTGCCAGCAGCCAAGATGCACAGTCGGCGAATGGCTACACCTTC,CASSQDAQSANGYTF,NA,TRBV4-2,TRBJ1-2,NA
TGTGCCAGCAGCTCTCCGGGACAGAGCAATCAGCCCCAGCATTTT,CASSSPGQSNQPQHF,NA,TRBV5-8,TRBJ1-5,TRBD1
TGTGCCAGCAGTGAAGGGAGGGCAGGGGGCTACATCTACGAGCAGTACTTC,CASSEGRAGGYIYEQYF,NA,TRBV2,TRBJ2-7,TRBD1